This entry is about one TCR beta chain. TCRdb redid the calling of the 5' RACE reads with MiXCR, one entry per CDR3 protein. This sample yields 300,000 to 400,000 distinct CDR3 sequences, of which about 15% are seen a single time; around 21% belongs to the top ten. This record comes from a study of T-cell memory formation after mild COVID-19. CDR1 WSHSY and CDR2 SAAADI come from the germline V gene. The ends were cut back, 7 bases at V and 4 bases at J, with 13 bases in the middle. This CDR3 is 13 amino acids long. This TCR was sampled from a man aged 18 to 29 who had mild COVID-19 (a few samples of this study predate the infection). Cell type and time point are not known. The sequenced sample consisted of PBMCs or a T cell subset sorted from them (not recorded which). V is TRBV10-2 and J is TRBJ1-1; D is perhaps TRBD1 (5 bases). The CDR3 DNA follows: TGCGCCAGCAATTGGGGGGGACCCACTGAAGCTTTCTTT. As protein: CASNWGGPTEAFF.